These T cell receptor beta chains were read from a single sample in a study of spatial heterogeneity in lung cancer. TCRdb re-called the 5' RACE reads through MiXCR, storing one row per CDR3 protein. Of just under 95,000 distinct CDR3 sequences in the sample, approximately 12% were seen once. This specimen consisted of PBMCs, obtained at surgery. These receptors all stem from a male donor with early-stage non-small cell lung cancer. CDR3s include the opening cysteine and the closing phenylalanine or tryptophan. A D gene is named only where the DNA matches it firmly. Clone sizes are given selectively: once, few, many, or a class where the clone is expanded.

size: many; J: TRBJ1-2; D: -; V: TRBV27; CDR3: CASSVRTGTRAYTF; DNA: TGTGCCAGCAGTGTGCGGACCGGGACTCGAGCCTACACCTTC
size: many; J: TRBJ2-2; D: -; V: TRBV6-5; CDR3: CASRVRFTGELFF; DNA: TGTGCCAGCAGGGTGAGATTCACCGGGGAGCTGTTTTTT
size: -; J: TRBJ2-2; D: -; V: TRBV3-1; CDR3: CASSHPFTGELFF; DNA: TGTGCCAGCAGCCACCCTTTCACCGGGGAGCTGTTTTTT
size: few; J: TRBJ1-2; D: TRBD1; V: TRBV12-3/TRBV12-4; CDR3: CASSRRATGFYGYTF; DNA: TGTGCCAGCAGCCGGCGGGCGACAGGGTTCTATGGCTACACCTTC
size: few; J: TRBJ2-7; D: TRBD1; V: TRBV28; CDR3: CASSFFRARGPYEQYF; DNA: TGTGCCAGCAGTTTTTTCCGGGCCAGGGGGCCCTACGAGCAGTACTTC
size: many; J: TRBJ2-7; D: TRBD1; V: TRBV28; CDR3: CASSAPGQHYEQYF; DNA: TGTGCCAGCAGTGCTCCGGGACAGCACTACGAGCAGTACTTC
size: -; J: TRBJ1-5; D: -; V: TRBV9; CDR3: CASSAQGGPQPQHF; DNA: TGTGCCAGCAGCGCACAGGGCGGGCCTCAGCCCCAGCATTTT
size: -; J: TRBJ1-2; D: -; V: TRBV11-2; CDR3: CASSLNRVVDGYTF; DNA: TGTGCCAGCAGCTTAAACAGGGTAGTTGATGGCTACACCTTC
size: many; J: TRBJ2-1; D: TRBD2; V: TRBV6-6; CDR3: CASSYSGGTSEQFF; DNA: TGTGCCAGCAGTTACTCTGGCGGGACTAGTGAGCAGTTCTTC
size: many; J: TRBJ2-5; D: TRBD1; V: TRBV6-2/TRBV6-3; CDR3: CASKAGTDDLETQYF; DNA: TGTGCCAGCAAGGCCGGGACAGACGACCTAGAGACCCAGTACTTC